The clone carrying this TCR beta chain has ten or more counts. Its antigen remains unknown. This record comes from a study of T cells in Graves' hyperthyroidism and ophthalmopathy. Overall study results and limits: Most clonotypes expanded in thyroid above 0.001 were likewise present in blood. In simple terms, a model built on 13 V-J features told ophthalmopathy apart from stable hyperthyroidism.

With 7 bases removed from V and 1 base from J, the gap between germline ends came to 13 bases. This CDR3 is built from 14 residues. Germline V lookup: CDR1 MNHEY, CDR2 SMNVEV (reference sequence). TCR beta CDR3 regions were amplified from RNA. TCR CDR3 regions were first amplified by RT-PCR with HTBI primers. TCRdb re-called the multiplex PCR reads with MiXCR, one entry per CDR3 protein. The top ten clones hold over 45% of a sample with roughly 300,000 distinct CDR3 sequences, 21% of them seen once. Uncontrolled infections, other autoimmune diseases, pregnancy or lactation led to exclusion of patients.

The J gene is TRBJ1-1, the V gene TRBV27, with D maybe TRBD1 (6 bases). The origin of this receptor is a woman in her 50s with Graves' hyperthyroidism. The sample consisted of blood. CDR3 sequence reads: CASKSTGTNTEAFF. DNA of the CDR3: TGTGCCAGCAAATCTACAGGGACGAACACTGAAGCTTTCTTT.